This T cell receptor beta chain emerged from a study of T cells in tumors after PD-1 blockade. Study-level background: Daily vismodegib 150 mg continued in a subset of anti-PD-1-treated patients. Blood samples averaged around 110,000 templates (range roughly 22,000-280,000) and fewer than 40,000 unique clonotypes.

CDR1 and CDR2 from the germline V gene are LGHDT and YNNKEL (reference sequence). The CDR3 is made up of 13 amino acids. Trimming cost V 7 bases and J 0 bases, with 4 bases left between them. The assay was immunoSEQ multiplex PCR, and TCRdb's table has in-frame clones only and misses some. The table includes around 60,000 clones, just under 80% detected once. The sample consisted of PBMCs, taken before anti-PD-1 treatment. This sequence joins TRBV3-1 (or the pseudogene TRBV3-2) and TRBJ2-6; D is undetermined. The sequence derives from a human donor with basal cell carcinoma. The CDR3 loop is CASTISGANVLTF. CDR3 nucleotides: TGTGCCAGCACCATCTCTGGGGCCAACGTCCTGACTTTC.